This record concerns one T cell receptor beta chain sequence. What this receptor recognizes is not known. No per-base quality is available; no much larger clone lies one base away. The iRepertoire nested amplicon-rescue multiplex PCR (arm-PCR) platform was used to amplify TCR alpha and beta CDR3 regions from RNA. The input for one-step reverse transcription and amplification was roughly 95-400 ng of tissue mRNA or PBMC total RNA. Following bead purification, Illumina adapters were added through a secondary multiplex PCR, and the libraries were then gel-purified between 200 and 400 bp. Demultiplexing relied on internal 6-nucleotide barcodes carried by the libraries. Sequencing of the libraries was done on an Illumina MiSeq using 2x220 or 2x250 nucleotide paired-end reads. The paper's data handling went like this. Paired reads were merged using FLASH 1.2.11 and were aligned to the GRCh37 human genome using BWA-MEM, after which TRA and TRB reads were extracted. An IMGT-derived reference of cassette sequences and CDR3 motifs, with pseudogenes included, was used for V and J assignment. Reads were translated in three frames, and productive CDR3s were defined as those with a C...FGXG motif and no stop codons. A clonotype was defined as a unique combination of a V-J cassette pair and a CDR3 amino acid sequence. Reads were filtered by Hamming distance, with the threshold set by the sequence error rate of each sample in mapped regions. TCRdb reran the public reads through fastp at Q25 and MiXCR, keeping productive beta chains. Identical CDR3 protein sequences are pooled into one entry, listed with their most common genes and DNA. TCRdb, not the original authors, processed these V and J calls. This sample has 45,000 or so distinct CDR3 sequences in its table, and about a fifth of those were observed once. The biggest ten clones account for more than 5.5% of the sample.

The data are from a study of glioma-infiltrating T cells (dated by TCRdb to about 2016). A note on the overall study: Glioma tissue, non-neoplastic brain tissue and matched peripheral blood mononuclear cells were used as sources from which TCR alpha- and beta-chain repertoires were sequenced. To gauge divergence between tissue and blood T-cell populations, every tissue-infiltrating repertoire was compared against the peripheral blood repertoire from the same patient. The paired cohort was made up of three low-grade glioma patients, several primary glioblastoma patients and three non-glioma patients who contributed non-neoplastic brain tissue.

Sequences LNHDA (CDR1) and SQIVND (CDR2) are obtained from the germline V gene (reference sequence). V is trimmed back by 9 bases and J by 1 base, and the junction contains 5 bases that no gene match accounts for. The CDR3 spans 14 residues, from the cysteine through the phenylalanine. Only the CDR3 DNA stays, 42 bases, in frame from base 1. Paper-wide results and their limitations: VJ-independent divergence between tissue and blood was below expectation in non-neoplastic patients but above expectation in all gliomas, especially low-grade gliomas. Very few CDR3 sequences were shared between tissue and blood, attributed to high CDR3 diversity and limited sampling. The group comparisons were based on small numbers of patients: three non-neoplastic, three low-grade glioma and roughly eight glioblastoma patients.

The chain links TRBV19 with TRBJ1-4; TRBD1 lines up with 7 middle nucleotides. The sequenced sample consisted of glioma tissue, nonneoplastic brain tissue, or PBMCs (not recorded which). The receptor was derived from a human donor with low-grade glioma or glioblastoma, undergoing nonglioma brain surgery, or in good health (not recorded which). The CDR3 protein: CASKGARTNEKLFF. The bases read TGTGCCAGCAAGGGGGCGCGAACTAATGAAAAACTGTTTTTT.